This T cell receptor beta chain comes out of a study of shared T cell receptors in the human thymus. Sequenced by immunoSEQ multiplex PCR; TCRdb stores in-frame clones only, minus some. The table includes about 660,000 clones, over 75% detected once. Germline V lookup: CDR1 GTSNPN, CDR2 SVGIG (reference sequence). This CDR3 is built from 11 residues. Deletions cut 4 bases from V and 5 bases from J, with 8 bases between. The same sample was also studied in work on human thymus T cells. That report adds: In corrective heart surgery, resections were taken, and these provided the thymus tissue.

The rearrangement uses TRBV30 and TRBJ1-1; D possibly corresponds to TRBD1 (5 bases). Sequencing used thymocytes. The TCR originated in a boy younger than two with a congenital heart defect. CDR3 sequence (DNA): TGTGCCTGGATGAAGGGGACTGAAGCTTTCTTT. This translates into CAWMKGTEAFF.